The clone carrying this T cell receptor (beta chain) showed up just once. Its ends do not fully match the called genes, so a read error is possible. Authors' processing steps: Amplification of reference gene primers was used by the study to estimate nucleated cell counts. Sequenced by immunoSEQ multiplex PCR; TCRdb stores in-frame clones only, minus some. V, J and clone size reflect that table, while D and trimming were determined from the DNA. Among 56,000 or so clones listed, about 91% were seen once. In germline, CDR1 is SGHVS, CDR2 FQNEAQ. This CDR3 is built from 13 residues. This sample was included in a study of blood T cell repertoires in COVID-19. Study information: T cells, B-cell-depleted T cells, or PBMCs supplied cDNA or gDNA.

This TCR was recovered from a man over 45 with active COVID-19. The sequencing input was peripheral blood. The chain links TRBV7-8 to TRBJ1-2; D ambiguous. In DNA form, the CDR3 reads TGTGCCAGCAGCATACTTAAGGACTATGGCCACACCTTC. Translating gives CASSILKDYGHTF.